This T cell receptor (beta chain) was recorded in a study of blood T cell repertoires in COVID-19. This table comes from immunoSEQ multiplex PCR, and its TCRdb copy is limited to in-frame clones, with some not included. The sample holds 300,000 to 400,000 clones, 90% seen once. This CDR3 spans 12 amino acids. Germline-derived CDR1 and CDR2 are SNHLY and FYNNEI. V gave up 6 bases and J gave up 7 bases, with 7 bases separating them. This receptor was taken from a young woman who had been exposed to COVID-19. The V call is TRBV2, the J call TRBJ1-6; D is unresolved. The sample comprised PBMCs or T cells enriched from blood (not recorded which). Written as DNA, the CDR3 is TGTGCCAGCAGAGAGGGAAATTCACCCCTCCACTTT. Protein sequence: CASREGNSPLHF.